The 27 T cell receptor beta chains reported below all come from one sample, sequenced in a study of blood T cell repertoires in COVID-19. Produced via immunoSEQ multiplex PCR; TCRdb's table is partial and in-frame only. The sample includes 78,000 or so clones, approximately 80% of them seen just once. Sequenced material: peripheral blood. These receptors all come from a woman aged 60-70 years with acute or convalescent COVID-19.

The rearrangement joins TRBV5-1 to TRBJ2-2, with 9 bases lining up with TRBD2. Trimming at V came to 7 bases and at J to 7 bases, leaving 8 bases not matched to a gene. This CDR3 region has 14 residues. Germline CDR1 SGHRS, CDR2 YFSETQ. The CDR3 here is CASFVGSGGGELFF. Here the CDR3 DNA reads TGCGCCAGCTTCGTCGGTAGCGGGGGCGGGGAGCTGTTTTTT.

The CDR3 bases are TGTGCCAGCAGCCGGGTACCCGGGACAACAGCTTTCTTT. It encodes CASSRVPGTTAFF. This sequence joins TRBV7-2 and TRBJ1-1, with D perhaps matching TRBD1 (6 bases). The CDR3 consists of 13 residues. Trimming left V 5 bases short and J 10 bases short, with 17 bases between. The V gene's germline CDR1 is SGHTA and CDR2 FQGNSA.

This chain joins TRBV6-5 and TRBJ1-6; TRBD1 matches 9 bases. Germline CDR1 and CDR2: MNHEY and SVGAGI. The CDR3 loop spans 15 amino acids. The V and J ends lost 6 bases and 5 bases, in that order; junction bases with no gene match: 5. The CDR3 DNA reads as TGTGCCAGCAGGGGACAGGGACTGAATAATTCACCCCTCCACTTT. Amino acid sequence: CASRGQGLNNSPLHF.

The chain's CDR3 is CASSQDTSGQSYNEQFF. The DNA of the CDR3 is TGTGCCAGCAGCCAAGATACTAGCGGGCAATCCTACAATGAGCAGTTCTTC. The V call is TRBV3-1 (or the pseudogene TRBV3-2), the J call TRBJ2-1; 9 positions match TRBD2. In germline, CDR1 is LGHDT, CDR2 YNNKEL (reference sequence). The CDR3 covers 17 residues. V lost 0 bases to trimming and J lost 1 base; unmatched junction nucleotides: 4.

Written as DNA, the CDR3 is TGTGCCAGCAGCTTGGGTGGCGGGGGGGCTGGCGAGACCCAGTACTTC. Translated, it gives CASSLGGGGAGETQYF. The rearrangement joins TRBV5-4 to TRBJ2-5, with TRBD2 identical over 9 bases. After removal of 0 bases from V and 5 bases from J, the junction contained 8 bases not matched to a gene. Per the germline V gene, CDR1 is SGHNT and CDR2 is YYREEE (reference sequence). The CDR3 consists of 16 residues.

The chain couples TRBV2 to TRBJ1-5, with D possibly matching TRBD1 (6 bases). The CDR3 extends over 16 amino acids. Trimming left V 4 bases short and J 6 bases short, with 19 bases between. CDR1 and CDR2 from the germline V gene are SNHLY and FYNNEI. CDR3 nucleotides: TGTGCCAGCAGTGCGGTGGGGGGGCGGTTCGGTCAGCCCCAGCATTTT. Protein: CASSAVGGRFGQPQHF.

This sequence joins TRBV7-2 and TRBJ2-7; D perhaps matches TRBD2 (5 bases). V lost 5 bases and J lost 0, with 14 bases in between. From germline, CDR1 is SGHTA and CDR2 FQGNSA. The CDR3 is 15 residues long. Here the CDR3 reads CASSQMTNSSYEQYF. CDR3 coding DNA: TGTGCCAGCAGCCAAATGACTAACAGCTCCTACGAGCAGTACTTC.

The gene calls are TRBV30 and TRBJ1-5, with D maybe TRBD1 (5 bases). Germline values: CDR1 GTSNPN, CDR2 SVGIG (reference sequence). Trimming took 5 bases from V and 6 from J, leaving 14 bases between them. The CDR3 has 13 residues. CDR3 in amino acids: CAWGAGWAQPQHF. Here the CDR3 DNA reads TGTGCCTGGGGGGCAGGGTGGGCTCAGCCCCAGCATTTT.

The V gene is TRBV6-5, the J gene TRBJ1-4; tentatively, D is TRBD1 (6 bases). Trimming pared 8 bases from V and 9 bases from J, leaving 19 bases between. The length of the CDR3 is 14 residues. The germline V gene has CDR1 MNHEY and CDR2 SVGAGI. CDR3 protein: CASRPPGEGKKLFF. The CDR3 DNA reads TGTGCCAGCCGCCCCCCAGGGGAAGGGAAAAAACTGTTTTTT.

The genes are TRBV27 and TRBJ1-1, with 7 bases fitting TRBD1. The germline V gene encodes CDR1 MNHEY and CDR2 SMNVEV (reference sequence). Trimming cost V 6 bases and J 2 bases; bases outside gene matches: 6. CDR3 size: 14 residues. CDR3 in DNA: TGTGCCAGCAGGCTAAGGGGGCGAAACACTGAAGCTTTCTTT. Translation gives CASRLRGRNTEAFF.

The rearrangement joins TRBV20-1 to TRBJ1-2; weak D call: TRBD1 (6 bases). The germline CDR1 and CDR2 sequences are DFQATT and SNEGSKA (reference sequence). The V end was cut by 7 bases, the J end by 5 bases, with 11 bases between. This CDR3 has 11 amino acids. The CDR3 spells CSVRQVYGYTF. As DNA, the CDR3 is TGCAGTGTACGACAGGTTTATGGCTACACCTTC.

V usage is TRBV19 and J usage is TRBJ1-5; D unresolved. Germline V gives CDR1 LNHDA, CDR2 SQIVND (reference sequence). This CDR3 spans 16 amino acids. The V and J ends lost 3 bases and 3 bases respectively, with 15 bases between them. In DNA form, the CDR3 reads TGTGCCAGTAGTATCAACCAACCGGGTTTCAATCAGCCCCAGCATTTT. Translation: CASSINQPGFNQPQHF.

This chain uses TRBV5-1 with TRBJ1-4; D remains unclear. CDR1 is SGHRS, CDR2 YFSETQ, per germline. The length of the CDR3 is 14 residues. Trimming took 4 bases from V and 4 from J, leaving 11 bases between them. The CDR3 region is CASSRVDGNEKLFF. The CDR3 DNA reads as TGCGCCAGCAGCCGGGTGGATGGTAATGAAAAACTGTTTTTT.

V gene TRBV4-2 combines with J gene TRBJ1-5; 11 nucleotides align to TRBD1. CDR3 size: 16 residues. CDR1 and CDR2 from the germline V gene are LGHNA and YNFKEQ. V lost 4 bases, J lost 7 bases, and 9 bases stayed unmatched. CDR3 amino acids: CASSLKLDRGQQPQHF. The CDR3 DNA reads TGTGCCAGCAGCCTAAAGCTGGACAGGGGGCAACAGCCCCAGCATTTT.

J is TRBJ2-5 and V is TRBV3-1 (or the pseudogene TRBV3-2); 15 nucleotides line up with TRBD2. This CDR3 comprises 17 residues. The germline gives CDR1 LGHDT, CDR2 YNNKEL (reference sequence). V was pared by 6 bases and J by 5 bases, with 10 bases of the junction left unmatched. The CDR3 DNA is TGTGCCAGCAGTTCACGGACTAGCGGGGGGGCAGTGGAGACCCAGTACTTC. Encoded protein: CASSSRTSGGAVETQYF.

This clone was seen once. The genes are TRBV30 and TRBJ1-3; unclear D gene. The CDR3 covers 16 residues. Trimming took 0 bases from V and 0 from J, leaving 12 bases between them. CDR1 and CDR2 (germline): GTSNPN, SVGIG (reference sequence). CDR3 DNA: TGTGCCTGGAGTGTATCTCCGAAGAGCTCTGGAAACACCATATATTTT. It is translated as CAWSVSPKSSGNTIYF.

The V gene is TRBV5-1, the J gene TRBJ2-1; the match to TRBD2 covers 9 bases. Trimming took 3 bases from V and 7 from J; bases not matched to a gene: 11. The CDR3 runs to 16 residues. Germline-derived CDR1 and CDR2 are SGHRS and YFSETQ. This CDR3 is CASSSRLAELGNEQFF. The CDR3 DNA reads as TGCGCCAGCAGCTCAAGACTAGCGGAGTTGGGAAATGAGCAGTTCTTC.

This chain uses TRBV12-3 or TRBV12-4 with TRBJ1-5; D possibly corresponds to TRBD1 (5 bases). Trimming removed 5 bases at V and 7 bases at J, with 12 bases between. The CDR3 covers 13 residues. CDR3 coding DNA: TGTGCCAGCAGTACCAGGGTAGGGCAGCCCCAGCATTTT. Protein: CASSTRVGQPQHF.

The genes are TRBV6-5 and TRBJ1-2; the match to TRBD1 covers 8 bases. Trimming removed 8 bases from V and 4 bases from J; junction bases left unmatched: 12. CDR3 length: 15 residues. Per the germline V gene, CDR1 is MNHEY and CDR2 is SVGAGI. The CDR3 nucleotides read TGTGCCAGCGGTCCGCGGGGACAGGACATCTATGGCTACACCTTC. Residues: CASGPRGQDIYGYTF.

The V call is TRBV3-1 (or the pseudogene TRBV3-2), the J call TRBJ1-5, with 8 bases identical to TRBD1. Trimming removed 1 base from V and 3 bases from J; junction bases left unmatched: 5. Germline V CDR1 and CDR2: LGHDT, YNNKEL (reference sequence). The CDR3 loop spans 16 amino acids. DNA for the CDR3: TGTGCCAGCAGCCAAGCCGCAGGGGGCCCCAATCAGCCCCAGCATTTT. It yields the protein CASSQAAGGPNQPQHF.

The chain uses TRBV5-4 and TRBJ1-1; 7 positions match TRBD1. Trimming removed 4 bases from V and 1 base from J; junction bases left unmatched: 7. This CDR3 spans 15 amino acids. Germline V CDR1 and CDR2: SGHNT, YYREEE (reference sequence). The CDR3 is CASSPRDSQNTEAFF. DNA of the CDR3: TGTGCCAGCAGCCCCCGGGACAGTCAGAACACTGAAGCTTTCTTT.

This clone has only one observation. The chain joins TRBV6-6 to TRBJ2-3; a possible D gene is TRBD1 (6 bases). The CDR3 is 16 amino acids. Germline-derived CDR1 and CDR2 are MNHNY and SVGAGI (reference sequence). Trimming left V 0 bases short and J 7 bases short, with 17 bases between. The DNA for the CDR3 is TGTGCCAGCAGTTACTCGATCCCTGGCAGGGGAAATACGCAGTATTTT. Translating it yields CASSYSIPGRGNTQYF.

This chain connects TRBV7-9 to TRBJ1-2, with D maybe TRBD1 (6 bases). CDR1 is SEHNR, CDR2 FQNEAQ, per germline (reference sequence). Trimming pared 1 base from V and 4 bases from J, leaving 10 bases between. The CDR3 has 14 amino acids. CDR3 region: CASSLDRAVYGYTF. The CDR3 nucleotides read TGTGCCAGCAGCTTAGACAGGGCGGTCTATGGCTACACCTTC.

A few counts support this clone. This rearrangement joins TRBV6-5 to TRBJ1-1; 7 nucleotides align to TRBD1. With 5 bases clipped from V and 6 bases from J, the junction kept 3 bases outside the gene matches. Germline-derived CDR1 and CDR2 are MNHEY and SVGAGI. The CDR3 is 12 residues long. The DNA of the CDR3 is TGTGCCAGCAGTACAGGGGCCCCTGAAGCTTTCTTT. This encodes CASSTGAPEAFF.

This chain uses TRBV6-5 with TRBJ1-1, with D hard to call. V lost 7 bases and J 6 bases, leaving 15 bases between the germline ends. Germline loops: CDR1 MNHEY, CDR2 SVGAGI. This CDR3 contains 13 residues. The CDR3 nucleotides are TGTGCCAGCATTCTAGACCTGATCGCTGAAGCTTTCTTT. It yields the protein CASILDLIAEAFF.

CDR3 nucleotides: TGCGCCAGCAGCATCGACAGGGGTATGAACACTGAAGCTTTCTTT. It encodes CASSIDRGMNTEAFF. The chain couples TRBV5-1 to TRBJ1-1; 8 bases agree with TRBD1. Germline trimming cut 4 bases from V and 0 bases from J; bases unmatched to any gene: 5. CDR1 is SGHRS and CDR2 is YFSETQ in the germline V gene. The CDR3 runs 15 residues.

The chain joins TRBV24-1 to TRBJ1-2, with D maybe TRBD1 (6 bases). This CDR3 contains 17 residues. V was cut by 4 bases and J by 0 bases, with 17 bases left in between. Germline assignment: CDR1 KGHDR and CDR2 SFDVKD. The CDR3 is CATSDAAGTNSNYGYTF. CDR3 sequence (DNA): TGTGCCACCAGTGACGCAGCCGGGACAAACTCTAACTATGGCTACACCTTC.